One sample yielded the 3 T cell receptor beta chains listed below, sequenced in a study of long-term antiretroviral therapy in people with HIV (dated 2022 in TCRdb). The immunoSEQ hsTCRB v3.0 assay was used at survey level resolution to sequence the TRB variable region. Here the immuneACCESS table is served through TCRdb, limited to in-frame sequences with V and J called. Missing clones are a known gap in these copies; in checked studies unresolved V genes cover under half, and the rest lacks a known reason. The sample profile shows about 24,000 clones; about 86% of them were found once. The ten top clones hold roughly a sixth of the sample. This specimen was unsorted PBMCs, taken at the start of antiretroviral therapy, before treatment. These TCRs come from a woman between 18 and 29 years old with HIV.

This chain uses TRBV11-2 with TRBJ1-6; D is unclear. The V end was cut by 4 bases, the J end by 0 bases, with 13 bases between. Germline values: CDR1 SGHAT, CDR2 FQNNGV. This CDR3 has 17 amino acids. This CDR3 is CASSSEFWGSYNSPLHF. CDR3 DNA: TGTGCCAGCAGCTCAGAATTTTGGGGCTCCTATAATTCACCCCTCCACTTT. Complete variable domain (other parts from reference TRBV11-2 and TRBJ1-6): EAGVAQSPRYKIIEKRQSVAFWCNPISGHATLYWYQQILGQGPKLLIQFQNNGVVDDSQLPKDRFSAERLKGVDSTLKIQPAKLEDSAVYLCASSSEFWGSYNSPLHFGNGTRLTVT.

The rearrangement uses TRBV18 and TRBJ1-1, with 8 bases matching TRBD1. The V and J ends lost 4 bases and 1 base, in that order; junction bases with no gene match: 8. This CDR3 contains 16 residues. Germline loops: CDR1 KGHSH, CDR2 LQKENI. CDR3 sequence reads: CASSLNLGQGNTEAFF. DNA of the CDR3: TGTGCCAGCTCACTGAATCTCGGACAGGGGAACACTGAAGCTTTCTTT.

The J gene is TRBJ1-1, the V gene TRBV28; D is perhaps TRBD1 (6 bases). This CDR3 comprises 18 residues. Germline lookup yields CDR1 MDHEN and CDR2 SYDVKM. The V and J ends lost 6 bases and 0 bases respectively, with 23 bases between them. CDR3 sequence: CASSPGGTGANMNTEAFF. The CDR3 DNA reads TGTGCCAGCAGCCCGGGGGGGACGGGGGCGAACATGAACACTGAAGCTTTCTTT.